A single T cell receptor (beta chain) is shown here with its context. Its antigen is not identified. Investigators prepared the TCR beta libraries by applying iRepertoire HTBI primers and Arm-PCR of CDR3 regions. TCRdb reprocessed the multiplex PCR reads via MiXCR and lists one record per CDR3 protein. The table records roughly 490,000 distinct CDR3 sequences, about 20% of them present only once. The data are from a study of regulatory T cells in long-lasting Graves disease. The overall study: Over 5 years of antithyroid drugs plus positive TSH receptor antibodies defined persistent Graves' disease. Overall study results and limits: Sharing of public clonotypes was greater in persistent patients (about 3,000) than in new patients (around 880). Under persistent disease, TRBV28, TRBJ1-2 and TRBJ2-5 were used preferentially.

Time point denoted: persistent/refractory GD, antithyroid drugs over 5 years with positive TRAb. The TCR library was prepared using RNA isolated from PBMCs. Per American Thyroid Association guidelines, Graves' disease was diagnosed. Germline CDR1 and CDR2: MNHEY and SMNVEV (reference sequence). V gave up 5 bases and J gave up 5 bases, with 13 bases separating them. The CDR3 sequence is 14 residues long. The V call is TRBV27, the J call TRBJ1-5; D not resolved. The sequence was obtained from a female donor with Graves disease. The sample here was peripheral blood mononuclear cells (PBMCs), taken when the disease was refractory, from a patient treated with antithyroid drugs. The CDR3 DNA is TGTGCCAGCAGTGAGGCGTTTGAGGATCAGCCCCAGCATTTT. Translation: CASSEAFEDQPQHF.